This record looks at one TCR beta chain sequence and its context. The sample comes from a study of blood T cell repertoires in COVID-19. Study as a whole: Samples came from the United States, Italy and Spain, spanning acute and convalescent COVID-19.

V lost 6 bases and J lost 0; bases outside the gene matches: 8. Looked up from germline, CDR1 is SNHLY and CDR2 is FYNNEI. The length of the CDR3 is 15 residues. Participants were aged about 18 to 100 years from about two dozen US areas. In the authors' workflow: Estimates of nucleated cell counts were drawn from the amplification of reference gene primers. The protocol was immunoSEQ multiplex PCR, while the TCRdb copy is restricted to in-frame clones and leaves out a portion. V and J calls plus clone size are reproduced from that table; the DNA served to infer D and trimming. This sample has 470,000 or so clones, with nearly 90% found just once.

The gene calls are TRBV2 and TRBJ2-7, with 7 bases matching TRBD1. This TCR was sampled from a woman between 18 and 29 years old with acute COVID-19. The specimen sequenced was PBMCs or T cells enriched from blood (not recorded which). The CDR3 sequence: CASRDAGGISYEQYF. CDR3 nucleotides: TGTGCCAGCAGAGATGCAGGGGGAATCTCCTACGAGCAGTACTTC.